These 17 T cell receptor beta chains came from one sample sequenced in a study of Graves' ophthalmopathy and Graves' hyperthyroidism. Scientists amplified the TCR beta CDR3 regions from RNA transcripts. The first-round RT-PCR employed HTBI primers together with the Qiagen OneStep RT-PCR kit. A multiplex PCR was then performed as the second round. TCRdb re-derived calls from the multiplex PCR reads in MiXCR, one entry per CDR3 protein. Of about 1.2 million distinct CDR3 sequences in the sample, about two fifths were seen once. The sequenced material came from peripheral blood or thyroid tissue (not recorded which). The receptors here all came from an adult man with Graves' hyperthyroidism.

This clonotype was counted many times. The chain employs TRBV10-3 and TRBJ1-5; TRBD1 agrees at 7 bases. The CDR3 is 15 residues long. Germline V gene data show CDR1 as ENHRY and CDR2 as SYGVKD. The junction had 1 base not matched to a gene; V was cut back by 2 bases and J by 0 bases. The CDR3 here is CAISETGDSNQPQHF. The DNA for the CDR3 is TGTGCCATCAGTGAGACAGGGGATAGCAATCAGCCCCAGCATTTT.

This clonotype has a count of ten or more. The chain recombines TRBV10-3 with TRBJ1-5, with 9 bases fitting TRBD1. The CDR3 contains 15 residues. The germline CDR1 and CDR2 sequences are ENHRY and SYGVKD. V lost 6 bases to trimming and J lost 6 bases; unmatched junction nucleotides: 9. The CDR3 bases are TGTGCCATCAGCCCGGAACAGGGGGCAGGTCAGCCCCAGCATTTT. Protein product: CAISPEQGAGQPQHF.

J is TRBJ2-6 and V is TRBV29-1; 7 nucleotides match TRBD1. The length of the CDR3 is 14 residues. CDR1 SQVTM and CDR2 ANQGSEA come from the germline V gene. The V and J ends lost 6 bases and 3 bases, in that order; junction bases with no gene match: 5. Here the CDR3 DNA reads TGCAGCGTCCCGACAGGGCTTGGGGCCAACGTCCTGACTTTC. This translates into CSVPTGLGANVLTF.

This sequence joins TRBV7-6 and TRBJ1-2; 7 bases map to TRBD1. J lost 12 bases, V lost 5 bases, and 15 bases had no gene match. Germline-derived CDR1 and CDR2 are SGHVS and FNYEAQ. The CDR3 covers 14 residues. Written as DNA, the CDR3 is TGTGCCAGCAGCCGCCAGCGGACAGGCCCCGTTGACACCTTC. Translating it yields CASSRQRTGPVDTF. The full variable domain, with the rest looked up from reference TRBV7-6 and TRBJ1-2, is GAGVSQSPRYKVTKRGQDVALRCDPISGHVSLYWYRQALGQGPEFLTYFNYEAQQDKSGLPNDRFSAERPEGSISTLTIQRTEQRDSAMYRCASSRQRTGPVDTFGSGTRLTVV.

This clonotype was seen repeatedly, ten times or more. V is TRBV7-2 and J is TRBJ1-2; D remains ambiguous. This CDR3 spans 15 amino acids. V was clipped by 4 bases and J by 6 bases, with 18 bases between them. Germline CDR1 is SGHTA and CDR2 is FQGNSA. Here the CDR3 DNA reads TGTGCCAGCAGCTCCGACCCGGCACGGAGAAATGGCTACACCTTC. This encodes CASSSDPARRNGYTF.

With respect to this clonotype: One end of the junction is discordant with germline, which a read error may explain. CDR3 in DNA: TGTGCCAGCAGCTTAGCGGACAGCTTC. Encoded protein: CASSLADSF. This chain connects TRBV7-9 to TRBJ2-7, with D possibly being TRBD1 (6 bases). Germline V gene sequence: CDR1 SEHNR, CDR2 FQNEAQ (reference sequence). The CDR3 length is 9 residues.

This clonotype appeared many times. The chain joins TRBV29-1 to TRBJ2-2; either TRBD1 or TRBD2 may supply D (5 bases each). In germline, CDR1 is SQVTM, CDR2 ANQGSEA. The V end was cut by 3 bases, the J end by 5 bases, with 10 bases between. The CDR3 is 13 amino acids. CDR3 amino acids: CSVEGTGTGELFF. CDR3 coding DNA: TGCAGCGTTGAGGGGACCGGTACCGGGGAGCTGTTTTTT.

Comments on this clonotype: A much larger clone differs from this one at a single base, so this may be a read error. CDR3 loop: CASGEAGTVNTEAFF. The DNA of the CDR3 is TGTGCCAGCGGTGAGGCCGGGACGGTGAACACTGAAGCTTTCTTT. The V call is TRBV6-2 or TRBV6-3, the J call TRBJ1-1, with TRBD1 as a possible D gene (5 bases). The CDR3 is 15 residues long. The germline gives CDR1 MNHEY, CDR2 SVGEGT. Trimming shortened V by 8 bases and J by 0 bases, and 16 bases separated the two germline ends.

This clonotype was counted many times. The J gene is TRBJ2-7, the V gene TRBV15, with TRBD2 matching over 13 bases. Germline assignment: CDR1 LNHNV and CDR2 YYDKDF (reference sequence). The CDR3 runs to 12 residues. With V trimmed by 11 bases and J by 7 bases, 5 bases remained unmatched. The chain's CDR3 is CAAEGLAGEQYF. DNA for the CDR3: TGTGCCGCCGAGGGACTAGCGGGAGAGCAGTACTTC.

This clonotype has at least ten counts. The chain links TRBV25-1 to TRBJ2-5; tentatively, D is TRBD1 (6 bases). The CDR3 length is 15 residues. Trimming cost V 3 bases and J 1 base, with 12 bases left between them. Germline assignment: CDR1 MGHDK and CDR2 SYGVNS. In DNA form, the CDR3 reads TGTGCCAGCAGTGATCGGACAGAGTTCCAAGAGACCCAGTACTTC. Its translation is CASSDRTEFQETQYF.

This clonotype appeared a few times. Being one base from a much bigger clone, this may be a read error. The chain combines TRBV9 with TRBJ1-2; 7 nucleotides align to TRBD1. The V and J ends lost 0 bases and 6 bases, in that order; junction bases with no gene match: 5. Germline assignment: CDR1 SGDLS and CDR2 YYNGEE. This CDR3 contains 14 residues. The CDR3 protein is CASSVGTGFNGYTF. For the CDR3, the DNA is TGTGCCAGCAGCGTAGGGACAGGATTCAATGGCTACACCTTC.

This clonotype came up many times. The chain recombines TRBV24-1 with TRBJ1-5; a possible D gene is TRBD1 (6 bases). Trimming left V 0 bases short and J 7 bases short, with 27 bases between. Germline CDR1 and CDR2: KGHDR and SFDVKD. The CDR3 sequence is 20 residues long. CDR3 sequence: CATSDLIGPVPGAERQPQHF. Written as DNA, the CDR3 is TGTGCCACCAGTGATTTGATAGGGCCGGTACCGGGGGCGGAACGACAGCCCCAGCATTTT.

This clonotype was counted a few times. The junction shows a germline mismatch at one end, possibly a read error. This chain's CDR3 is CPSSILVSVEAFF. DNA of the CDR3: TGTCCCAGCAGTATCCTCGTTTCGGTTGAAGCTTTCTTT. The V call is TRBV12-3 or TRBV12-4, the J call TRBJ1-1; D is ambiguous. CDR3 size: 13 residues.

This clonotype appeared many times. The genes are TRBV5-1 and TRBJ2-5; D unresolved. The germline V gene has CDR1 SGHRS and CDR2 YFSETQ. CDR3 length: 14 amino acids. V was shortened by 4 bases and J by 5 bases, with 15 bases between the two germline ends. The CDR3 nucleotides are TGCGCCAGCAGCCCGCGTGTGTTTGGCGAGACCCAGTACTTC. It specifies CASSPRVFGETQYF.

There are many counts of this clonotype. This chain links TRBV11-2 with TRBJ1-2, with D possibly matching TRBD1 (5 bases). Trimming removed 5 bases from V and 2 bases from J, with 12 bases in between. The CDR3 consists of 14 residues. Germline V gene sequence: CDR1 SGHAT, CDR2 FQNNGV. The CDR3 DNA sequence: TGTGCCAGCAGCCACTCCCAGGGCAACTATGGCTACACCTTC. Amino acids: CASSHSQGNYGYTF.

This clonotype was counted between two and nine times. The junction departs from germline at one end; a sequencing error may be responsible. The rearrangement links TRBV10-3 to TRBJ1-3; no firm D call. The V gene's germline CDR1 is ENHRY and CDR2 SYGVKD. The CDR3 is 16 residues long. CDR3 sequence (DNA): TGTGCCAGCAGTTACTCGGGCAGCCCCTCTGGAAACACCATATATTTT. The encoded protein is CASSYSGSPSGNTIYF.

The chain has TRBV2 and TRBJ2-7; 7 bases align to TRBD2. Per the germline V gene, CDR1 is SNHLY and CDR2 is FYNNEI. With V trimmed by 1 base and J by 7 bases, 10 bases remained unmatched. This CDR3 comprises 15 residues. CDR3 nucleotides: TGTGCCAGCAGTGAAGTGGGAGGGCCAACCGGGGAGCAGTACTTC. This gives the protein CASSEVGGPTGEQYF.